The clone carrying this TCR beta chain has only a few counts. What it recognizes is unknown. The record originates from a study of cytomegalovirus exposure and HLA in healthy donors. Overall study results and limits: A later analysis reportedly identified an Asian-associated ancestry cluster as carrying fewer N-insertions than the roughly 700-donor mean. Accurate predictions that matched the HLA-A and HLA-B alleles of most subjects were reportedly made from TCR beta sequences. In a later analysis, several top co-occurrence clusters appeared linked to parvovirus B19, influenza, CMV and Epstein-Barr virus.

With 60 Vbeta and 13 Jbeta primers, the PCR was carried out. Sequencing was performed with immunoSEQ multiplex PCR; in TCRdb, only in-frame clones are kept and a portion is missing. Counted here are about 110,000 clones, over 80% occurring once; the ten biggest clones make up under 3.5%. Germline lookup yields CDR1 SGHDT and CDR2 YYEEEE. The CDR3 is 16 amino acids. V lost 0 bases, J lost 4 bases, and 7 bases stayed unmatched. The receptor was isolated from a man aged 25 to 40 in good health and CMV-seropositive. The sequenced sample consisted of PBMCs. This chain connects TRBV5-6 to TRBJ2-3, with 8 nucleotides matching TRBD2. The CDR3, as DNA: TGTGCCAGCAGCTTGGGGGCCGGGGGGGCGTCAGATACGCAGTATTTT. Its protein product is CASSLGAGGASDTQYF.